A selection of T cell receptor beta chains follows, all from one sample in a study of identical twins. TCRdb passed the 5' RACE reads through MiXCR, listing each CDR3 protein once. Of about 530,000 distinct CDR3 sequences listed, about 20% are singletons. This sample was shared with a second study, whose subject was yellow fever vaccine responses in identical twins.

Sequenced input: CD4+ T cells sorted from blood. The receptors shown here come from a woman younger than 30 in good health. Each CDR3 is given with its conserved first and last residue. The D gene is left open where the match is weak. Clone size, where shown, is once, few, many, or a class for clones that have expanded.

D gene | J gene | V gene | clone size | CDR3 protein | CDR3 DNA
- | TRBJ1-4 | TRBV12-3/TRBV12-4 | few | CASSHGGFELFF | TGTGCCAGCAGTCATGGTGGGTTTGAACTGTTTTTT
- | TRBJ2-3 | TRBV6-5 | few | CASSYSSGPRGDTQYF | TGTGCCAGCAGTTACTCGTCGGGGCCCCGGGGGGATACGCAGTATTTT
TRBD1 | TRBJ1-1 | TRBV20-1 | - | CSAQDRYTEAFF | TGCAGTGCCCAGGACAGGTACACTGAAGCTTTCTTT
- | TRBJ2-2 | TRBV7-9 | few | CASSFSLGTGELFF | TGTGCCAGCAGCTTCTCTCTCGGGACCGGGGAGCTGTTTTTT
- | TRBJ2-3 | TRBV24-1 | few | CATSDSATGISADTQYF | TGTGCCACCAGTGATTCGGCAACGGGGATAAGCGCAGATACGCAGTATTTT
- | TRBJ2-3 | TRBV20-1 | - | CSARVGANTDTQYF | TGCAGTGCTAGAGTCGGGGCCAACACAGATACGCAGTATTTT
TRBD1 | TRBJ2-1 | TRBV5-1 | - | CASSSVPGQGSSYNEQFF | TGCGCCAGCAGCTCCGTCCCGGGACAGGGGAGCTCCTACAATGAGCAGTTCTTC
TRBD2 | TRBJ2-1 | TRBV27 | - | CASSPNPTSGSTYEQFF | TGTGCCAGCAGTCCCAACCCGACTAGCGGGAGTACGTATGAGCAGTTCTTC
- | TRBJ2-3 | TRBV20-1 | - | CSARPLDTQYF | TGCAGTGCTCGACCCCTCGATACGCAGTATTTT
- | TRBJ1-1 | TRBV12-3/TRBV12-4 | few | CASSFSAGGTEAFF | TGTGCCAGCAGTTTTTCTGCAGGCGGCACTGAAGCTTTCTTT
TRBD2 | TRBJ2-3 | TRBV20-1 | few | CSVAGEGTDTQYF | TGCAGTGTTGCGGGAGAGGGCACAGATACGCAGTATTTT
TRBD2 | TRBJ2-2 | TRBV7-8 | - | CASSQASGGYTGELFF | TGTGCCAGCAGCCAGGCCTCCGGGGGGTACACCGGGGAGCTGTTTTTT
- | TRBJ2-1 | TRBV18 | - | CASSPLLVPNEQFF | TGTGCCAGCTCACCGCTGTTAGTTCCCAATGAGCAGTTCTTC
- | TRBJ1-1 | TRBV12-3/TRBV12-4 | - | CASSPTGGFTEAFF | TGTGCCAGCAGTCCTACAGGAGGGTTCACTGAAGCTTTCTTT
TRBD2 | TRBJ2-2 | TRBV6-1 | few | CASSRLAGGLGGELFF | TGTGCCAGCAGTAGACTAGCGGGGGGGCTGGGCGGGGAGCTGTTTTTT
- | TRBJ2-1 | TRBV14 | - | CASSQVSYNEQFF | TGTGCCAGCAGCCAAGTCAGCTACAATGAGCAGTTCTTC
- | TRBJ2-1 | TRBV2 | - | CWGRTDSYNEQFF | TGCTGGGGTCGGACAGACTCCTACAATGAGCAGTTCTTC
TRBD1 | TRBJ2-5 | TRBV20-1 | - | CSATTGKETQYF | TGCAGTGCCACGACAGGGAAAGAGACCCAGTACTTC
TRBD1 | TRBJ2-7 | TRBV5-6 | - | CASSFDRGRGEQYF | TGTGCCAGCAGCTTTGACAGGGGACGGGGGGAGCAGTACTTC
- | TRBJ1-5 | TRBV28 | few | CATRVRGLGQPQHF | TGTGCCACCCGTGTAAGGGGATTGGGGCAGCCCCAGCATTTT
TRBD2 | TRBJ2-1 | TRBV25-1 | - | CASSVSGSPTRGQFF | TGTGCCAGCAGTGTTAGCGGGTCTCCCACGCGAGGGCAGTTCTTC
- | TRBJ1-6 | TRBV7-8 | - | CASSLDAGSPLHF | TGTGCCAGCAGCTTAGACGCAGGTTCACCCCTCCACTTT
TRBD1 | TRBJ2-5 | TRBV5-1 | few | CASSLEGQIRETQYF | TGCGCCAGCAGCTTGGAGGGACAGATCCGGGAGACCCAGTACTTC
TRBD2 | TRBJ2-1 | TRBV7-6 | - | CASSLVGGVEQFF | TGTGCCAGCAGCTTAGTGGGAGGGGTTGAGCAGTTCTTC
- | TRBJ1-5 | TRBV7-9 | many | CASSPDSQPQHF | TGTGCCAGCAGCCCGGACAGTCAGCCCCAGCATTTT
- | TRBJ2-4 | TRBV3-1 | - | CASSQSWDIQYF | TGTGCCAGCAGCCAAAGTTGGGACATTCAGTACTTC
- | TRBJ2-3 | TRBV20-1 | few | CSARNSGPWVDTQYF | TGCAGTGCTAGGAATAGCGGACCGTGGGTAGATACGCAGTATTTT
- | TRBJ2-1 | TRBV12-3/TRBV12-4 | few | CASSPAKYANEQFF | TGTGCCAGCAGTCCCGCTAAATACGCCAATGAGCAGTTCTTC
- | TRBJ1-3 | TRBV4-1 | - | CASSQREDVSGNTIYF | TGCGCCAGCAGCCAAAGAGAGGACGTCTCTGGAAACACCATATATTTT
- | TRBJ2-7 | TRBV18 | - | CASSPPTAWEQYF | TGTGCCAGCTCACCACCCACCGCGTGGGAGCAGTACTTC
- | TRBJ2-3 | TRBV12-3/TRBV12-4 | few | CASSQLGRGRITDTQYF | TGTGCCAGCAGTCAACTTGGCAGGGGTAGGATTACAGATACGCAGTATTTT
- | TRBJ1-1 | TRBV10-2 | few | CASSESGRWGVGTEAFF | TGCGCCAGCAGTGAGTCCGGGAGGTGGGGCGTTGGCACTGAAGCTTTCTTT
- | TRBJ2-5 | TRBV29-1 | few | CSVDVRETQYF | TGCAGCGTTGATGTACGGGAGACCCAGTACTTC
TRBD1 | TRBJ1-4 | TRBV6-1 | few | CASMGRGLGEKLFF | TGTGCCAGCATGGGGAGGGGGCTCGGTGAAAAACTGTTTTTT
- | TRBJ1-6 | TRBV9 | - | CASSVAGDNSPLHF | TGTGCCAGCAGCGTAGCAGGGGACAATTCACCCCTCCACTTT
TRBD2 | TRBJ2-3 | TRBV24-1 | few | CATSVAGGTQYF | TGTGCCACCAGCGTAGCGGGAGGAACGCAGTATTTT
TRBD1 | TRBJ2-7 | TRBV7-9 | few | CASSSQGKYEQYF | TGTGCCAGCAGCTCACAGGGGAAGTACGAGCAGTACTTC
TRBD1 | TRBJ1-2 | TRBV12-3/TRBV12-4 | - | CASRSTGGRGYTF | TGTGCCAGCAGGTCGACAGGGGGCCGCGGCTACACCTTC
- | TRBJ2-7 | TRBV11-2 | once | CASSSIPGYEQYF | TGTGCCAGCAGCTCCATCCCGGGCTACGAGCAGTACTTC
TRBD1 | TRBJ2-3 | TRBV7-9 | few | CASSFGTGAGTDTQYF | TGTGCCAGCAGCTTCGGGACAGGGGCCGGCACAGATACGCAGTATTTT
- | TRBJ1-1 | TRBV18 | - | CASSPLTTGENTEAFF | TGTGCCAGCTCACCACTGACGACAGGTGAGAACACTGAAGCTTTCTTT
TRBD2 | TRBJ2-7 | TRBV20-1 | few | CSARDPGMTSGSTYEQYF | TGCAGTGCTAGAGACCCCGGGATGACTAGCGGGAGTACCTACGAGCAGTACTTC
TRBD1 | TRBJ2-1 | TRBV28 | - | CASSETGARVEQFF | TGTGCCAGCAGTGAGACAGGGGCTAGGGTTGAGCAGTTCTTC
TRBD2 | TRBJ2-1 | TRBV12-3/TRBV12-4 | few | CASRGTSYEQFF | TGTGCCAGCAGAGGGACTAGCTATGAGCAGTTCTTC
TRBD1 | TRBJ2-7 | TRBV10-3 | - | CAISPLRTDRAPSYEQYF | TGTGCCATCAGTCCTCTGCGGACGGACAGGGCCCCCTCGTACGAGCAGTACTTC
- | TRBJ2-5 | TRBV10-3 | - | CAIRRALQETQYF | TGTGCCATCAGGCGGGCCCTCCAAGAGACCCAGTACTTC
- | TRBJ1-6 | TRBV28 | few | CASSSGALGSPLHF | TGTGCCAGCAGTTCCGGGGCCCTGGGTTCACCCCTCCACTTT
- | TRBJ1-2 | TRBV12-3/TRBV12-4 | many | CASSLAREGYTF | TGTGCCAGCAGTTTGGCCAGGGAAGGCTACACCTTC
- | TRBJ2-4 | TRBV20-1 | - | CSARDVAKNIQYF | TGCAGTGCTAGAGATGTAGCCAAAAACATTCAGTACTTC
- | TRBJ1-2 | TRBV5-1 | - | CASSLGQQDSYGYTF | TGCGCCAGCAGCTTGGGACAACAGGACAGCTATGGCTACACCTTC
TRBD1 | TRBJ1-1 | TRBV2 | - | CASEAGGITEAFF | TGTGCCAGCGAGGCAGGGGGCATCACTGAAGCTTTCTTT
- | TRBJ2-3 | TRBV12-3/TRBV12-4 | - | CASSLAQGSTDTQYF | TGTGCCAGCAGTTTGGCACAGGGAAGCACAGATACGCAGTATTTT
- | TRBJ1-1 | TRBV4-1 | - | CASSPIPGWVGENTEAFF | TGCGCCAGCAGCCCTATCCCCGGGTGGGTGGGTGAGAACACTGAAGCTTTCTTT
- | TRBJ2-2 | TRBV7-8 | - | CASSPPNRAGELFF | TGTGCCAGCAGCCCACCGAACAGGGCCGGGGAGCTGTTTTTT